The entry below describes one T cell receptor (beta chain). What it recognizes is unknown. The donors were in the roughly 130-subject validation cohort; that cohort was separate from the roughly 730-subject first cohort. The data stem from a study of cytomegalovirus exposure and HLA in healthy donors. Across the whole study: Both the 95 to 150 validation repertoires and the approximately 700 first-cohort repertoires used the same platform, as reported by a later analysis. The study's findings and limits: Among TCR beta chains, those listed as cytomegalovirus-associated numbered some 160. Generally TCR sequences proved uncommon, though certain public TCRs appeared in numerous donors.

The repertoire was sequenced with immunoSEQ multiplex PCR; TCRdb's copy has only in-frame clones and lacks some. The table records tens of thousands of clones, approximately 93% of them present only once. V shed 4 bases and J 5 bases; nucleotides not matched to a gene: 8. The germline V gene has CDR1 MGHRA and CDR2 YSYEKL. CDR3 size: 15 residues. The J gene is TRBJ1-2, the V gene TRBV4-1; 9 bases align to TRBD1. The sequenced sample consisted of PBMCs. This sequence was found in a woman aged 18-29 years in good health and CMV-seronegative. Written as DNA, the CDR3 is TGCGCCAGCAGCCGAGGAGGACAGGGGATATATGGCTACACCTTC. It codes for CASSRGGQGIYGYTF.